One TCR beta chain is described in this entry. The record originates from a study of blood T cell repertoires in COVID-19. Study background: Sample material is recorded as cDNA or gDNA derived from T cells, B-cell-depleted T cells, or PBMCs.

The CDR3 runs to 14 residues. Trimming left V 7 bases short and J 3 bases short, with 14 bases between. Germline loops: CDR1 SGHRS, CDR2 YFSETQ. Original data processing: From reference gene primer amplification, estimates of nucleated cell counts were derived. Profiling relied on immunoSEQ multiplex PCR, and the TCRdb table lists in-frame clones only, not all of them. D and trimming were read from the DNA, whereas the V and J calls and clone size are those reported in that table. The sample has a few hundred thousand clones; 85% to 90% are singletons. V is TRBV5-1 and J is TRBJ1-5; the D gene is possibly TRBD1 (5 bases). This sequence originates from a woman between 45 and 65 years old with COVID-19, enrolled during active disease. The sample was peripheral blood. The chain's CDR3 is CASPPDRANQPQHF. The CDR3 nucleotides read TGCGCCAGCCCACCCGACAGAGCCAATCAGCCCCAGCATTTT.